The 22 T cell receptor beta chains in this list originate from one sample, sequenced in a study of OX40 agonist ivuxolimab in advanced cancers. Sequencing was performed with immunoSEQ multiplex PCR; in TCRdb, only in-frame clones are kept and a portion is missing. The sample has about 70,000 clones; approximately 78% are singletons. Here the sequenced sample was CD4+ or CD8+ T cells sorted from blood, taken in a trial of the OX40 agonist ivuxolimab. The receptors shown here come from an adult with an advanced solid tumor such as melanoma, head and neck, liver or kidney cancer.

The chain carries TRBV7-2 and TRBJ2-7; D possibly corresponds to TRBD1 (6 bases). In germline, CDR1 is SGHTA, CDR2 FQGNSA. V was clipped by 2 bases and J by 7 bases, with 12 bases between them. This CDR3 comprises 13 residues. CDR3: CASSLHRDGEQYF. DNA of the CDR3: TGTGCCAGCAGCTTACACAGGGACGGTGAGCAGTACTTC.

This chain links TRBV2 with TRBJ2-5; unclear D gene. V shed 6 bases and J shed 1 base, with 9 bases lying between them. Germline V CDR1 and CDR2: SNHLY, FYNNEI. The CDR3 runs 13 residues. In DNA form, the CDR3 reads TGTGCCAGCAGCGTCCAACTCCAAGAGACCCAGTACTTC. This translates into CASSVQLQETQYF.

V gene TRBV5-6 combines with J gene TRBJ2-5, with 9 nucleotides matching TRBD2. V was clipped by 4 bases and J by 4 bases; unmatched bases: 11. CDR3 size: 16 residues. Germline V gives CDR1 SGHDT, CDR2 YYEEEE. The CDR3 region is CASSHVAGDLIETQYF. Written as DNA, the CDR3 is TGTGCCAGCAGCCATGTAGCGGGGGACCTAATAGAGACCCAGTACTTC.

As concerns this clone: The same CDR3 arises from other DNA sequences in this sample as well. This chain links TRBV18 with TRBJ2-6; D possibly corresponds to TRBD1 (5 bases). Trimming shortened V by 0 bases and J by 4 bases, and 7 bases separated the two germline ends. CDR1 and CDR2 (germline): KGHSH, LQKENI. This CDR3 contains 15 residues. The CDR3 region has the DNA TGTGCCAGCTCACCACCGGGGCGGGGGGCCAACGTCCTGACTTTC. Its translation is CASSPPGRGANVLTF.

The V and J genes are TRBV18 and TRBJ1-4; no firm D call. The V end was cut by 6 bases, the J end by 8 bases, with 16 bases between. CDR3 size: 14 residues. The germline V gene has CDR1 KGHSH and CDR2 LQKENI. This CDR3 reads CASSFGRAGEKLFF. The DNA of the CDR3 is TGTGCCAGCTCCTTCGGAAGAGCAGGAGAAAAACTGTTTTTT.

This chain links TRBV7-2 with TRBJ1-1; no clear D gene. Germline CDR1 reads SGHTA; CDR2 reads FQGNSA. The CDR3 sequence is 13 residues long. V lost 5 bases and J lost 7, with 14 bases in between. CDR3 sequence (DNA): TGTGCCAGCAGCCGAGAGAAGACACTTGAAGCTTTCTTT. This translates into CASSREKTLEAFF.

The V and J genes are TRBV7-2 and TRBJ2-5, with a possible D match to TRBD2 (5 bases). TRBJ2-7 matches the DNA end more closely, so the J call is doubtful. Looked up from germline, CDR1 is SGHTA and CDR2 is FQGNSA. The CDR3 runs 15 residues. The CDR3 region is CASSTQAERSYEQYF. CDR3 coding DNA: TGTGCCAGCAGCACCCAAGCGGAGAGATCCTACGAGCAGTACTTC.

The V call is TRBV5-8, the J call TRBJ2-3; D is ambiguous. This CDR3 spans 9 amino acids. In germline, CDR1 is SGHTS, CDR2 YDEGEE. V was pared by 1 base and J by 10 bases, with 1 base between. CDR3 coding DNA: TGTGCCAGCAGCTTGTCGCAGTATTTT. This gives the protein CASSLSQYF.

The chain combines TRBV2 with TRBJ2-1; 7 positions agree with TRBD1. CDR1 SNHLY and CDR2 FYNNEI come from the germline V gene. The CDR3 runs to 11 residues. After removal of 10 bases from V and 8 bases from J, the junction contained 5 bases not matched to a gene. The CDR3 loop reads CATGGRDEQFF. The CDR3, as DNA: TGTGCCACAGGGGGAAGGGATGAGCAGTTCTTC.

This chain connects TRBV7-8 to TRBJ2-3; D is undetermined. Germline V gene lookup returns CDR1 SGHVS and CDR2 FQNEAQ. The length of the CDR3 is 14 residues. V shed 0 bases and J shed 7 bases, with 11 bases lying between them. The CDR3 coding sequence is TGTGCCAGCAGCTTAGCGGGCAGGAGATATACGCAGTATTTT. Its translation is CASSLAGRRYTQYF. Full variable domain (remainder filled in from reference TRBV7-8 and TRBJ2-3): GAGVSQSPRYKVAKRGQDVALRCDPISGHVSLFWYQQALGQGPEFLTYFQNEAQLDKSGLPSDRFFAERPEGSVSTLKIQRTQQEDSAVYLCASSLAGRRYTQYFGPGTRLTVL.

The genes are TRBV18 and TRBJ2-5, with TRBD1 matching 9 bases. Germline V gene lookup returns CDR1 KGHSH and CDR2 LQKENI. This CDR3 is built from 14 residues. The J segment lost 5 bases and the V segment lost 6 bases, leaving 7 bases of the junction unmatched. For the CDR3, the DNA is TGTGCCAGCTCCGGACAGGGGCCAAGGGAGACCCAGTACTTC. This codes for CASSGQGPRETQYF.

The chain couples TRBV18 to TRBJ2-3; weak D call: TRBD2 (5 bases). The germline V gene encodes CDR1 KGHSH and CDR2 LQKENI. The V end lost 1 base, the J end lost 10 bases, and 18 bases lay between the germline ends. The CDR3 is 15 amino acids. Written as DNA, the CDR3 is TGTGCCAGCTCACCACAGAGTGAGGGTCCCGACGCGCAGTATTTT. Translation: CASSPQSEGPDAQYF.

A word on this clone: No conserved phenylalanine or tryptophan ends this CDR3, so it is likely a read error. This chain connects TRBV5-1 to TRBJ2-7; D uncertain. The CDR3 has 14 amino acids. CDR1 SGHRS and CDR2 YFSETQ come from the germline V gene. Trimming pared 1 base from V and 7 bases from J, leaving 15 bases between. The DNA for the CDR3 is TGCGCCAGCAGCTTGCAACCAGAGGTGGGGGAGCAGTACCTC. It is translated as CASSLQPEVGEQYL.

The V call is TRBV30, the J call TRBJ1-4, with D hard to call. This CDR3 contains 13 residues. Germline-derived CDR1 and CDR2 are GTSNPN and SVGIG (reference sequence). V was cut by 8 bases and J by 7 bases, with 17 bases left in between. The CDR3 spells CALLGEEGEKLFF. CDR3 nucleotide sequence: TGTGCCCTCCTCGGGGAGGAGGGTGAAAAACTGTTTTTT.

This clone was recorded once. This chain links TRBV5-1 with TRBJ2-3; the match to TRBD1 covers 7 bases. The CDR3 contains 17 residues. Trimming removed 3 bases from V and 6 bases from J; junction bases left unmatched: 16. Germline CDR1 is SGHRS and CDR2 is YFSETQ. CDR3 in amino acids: CASSSSLGQRVFDTQYF. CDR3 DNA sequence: TGCGCCAGCAGCTCCAGCTTGGGACAGCGCGTTTTTGATACGCAGTATTTT.

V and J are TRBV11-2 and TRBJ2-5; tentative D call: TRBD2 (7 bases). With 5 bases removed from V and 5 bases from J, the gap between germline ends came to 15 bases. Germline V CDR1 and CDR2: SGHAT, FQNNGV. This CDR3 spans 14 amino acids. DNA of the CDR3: TGTGCCAGCAGCCCCTGGGGGGGCATGGAGACCCAGTACTTC. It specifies CASSPWGGMETQYF.

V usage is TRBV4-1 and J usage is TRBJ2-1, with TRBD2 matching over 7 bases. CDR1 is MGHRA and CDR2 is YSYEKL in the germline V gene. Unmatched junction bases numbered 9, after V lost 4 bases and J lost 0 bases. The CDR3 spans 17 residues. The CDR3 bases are TGCGCCAGCAGCCGACAAAGCGGGAAAAGCTCCTACAATGAGCAGTTCTTC. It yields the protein CASSRQSGKSSYNEQFF.

The CDR3 sequence: CASSPSHTAKNIQYF. Here the CDR3 DNA reads TGTGCCAGCTCACCTAGTCACACAGCCAAAAACATTCAGTACTTC. J is TRBJ2-4 and V is TRBV18; D not certain. The V end lost 3 bases, the J end lost 0 bases, and 9 bases lay between the germline ends. The CDR3 length is 15 residues. Looked up from germline, CDR1 is KGHSH and CDR2 is LQKENI.

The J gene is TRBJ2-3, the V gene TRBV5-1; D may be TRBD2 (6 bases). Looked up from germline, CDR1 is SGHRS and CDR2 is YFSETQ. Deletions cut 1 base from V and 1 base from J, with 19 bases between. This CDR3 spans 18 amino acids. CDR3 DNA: TGCGCCAGCAGCTTGAAGGCGAGTGGCGGCGGGGGCACAGATACGCAGTATTTT. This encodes CASSLKASGGGGTDTQYF. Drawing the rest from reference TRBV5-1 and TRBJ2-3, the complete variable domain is KAGVTQTPRYLIKTRGQQVTLSCSPISGHRSVSWYQQTPGQGLQFLFEYFSETQRNKGNFPGRFSGRQFSNSRSEMNVSTLELGDSALYLCASSLKASGGGGTDTQYFGPGTRLTVL.

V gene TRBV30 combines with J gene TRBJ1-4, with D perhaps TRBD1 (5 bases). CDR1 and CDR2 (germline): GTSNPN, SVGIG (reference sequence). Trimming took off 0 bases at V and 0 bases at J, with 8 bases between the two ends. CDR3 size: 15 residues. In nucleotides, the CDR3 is TGTGCCTGGAGTGTAGGGACGTCAACTAATGAAAAACTGTTTTTT. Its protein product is CAWSVGTSTNEKLFF.

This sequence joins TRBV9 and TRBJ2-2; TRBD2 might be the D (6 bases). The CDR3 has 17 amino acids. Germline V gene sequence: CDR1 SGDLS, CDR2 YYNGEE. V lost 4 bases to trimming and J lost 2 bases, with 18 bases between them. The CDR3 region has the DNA TGTGCCAGCAGCCCATCCACCTCGGGACTCAACACCGGGGAGCTGTTTTTT. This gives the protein CASSPSTSGLNTGELFF.

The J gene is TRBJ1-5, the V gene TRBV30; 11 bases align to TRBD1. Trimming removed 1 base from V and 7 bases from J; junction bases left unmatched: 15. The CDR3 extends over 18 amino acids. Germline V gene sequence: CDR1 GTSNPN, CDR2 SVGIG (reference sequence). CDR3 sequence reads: CAWSDHPGQGVLGQPQHF. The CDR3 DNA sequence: TGTGCCTGGAGTGACCACCCGGGACAGGGGGTCTTAGGGCAGCCCCAGCATTTT.